This is a list of T cell receptor beta chains from one sample in a study of shared clonotypes between healthy human individuals. This table comes from immunoSEQ multiplex PCR, and its TCRdb copy is limited to in-frame clones, with some not included. Among about 2 million clones listed, around 96% were seen once. Input material: naive CD8+ T cells sorted from blood. The receptors were sampled from a man between 18 and 29 years old in good health. Both conserved end residues are part of each CDR3. The order of the fields is CDR3 DNA, CDR3 protein, D gene, J gene, clone size, V gene. D genes are given only for firm matches. Expanded clones are given a class, and other clones once, few, many or no size at all.

TGCGCCAGCAGCCAACAACCATCCTACGAGCAGTACTTC	CASSQQPSYEQYF	NA	TRBJ2-7	NA	TRBV4-1
TGTGCCTGGAGTGTGGGGGATACAAACACCGGGGAGCTGTTTTTT	CAWSVGDTNTGELFF	NA	TRBJ2-2	NA	TRBV30
NA	CASSPLVGPGEQYF	NA	TRBJ2-7	NA	TRBV5-4
TGCGCCAGCAGCCAAGTGACAGGGGGCCATGGCTACACCTTC	CASSQVTGGHGYTF	TRBD1	TRBJ1-2	NA	TRBV4-1
TGCGCCAGCAGTCCCGGGTCAGAAAACTATGGCTACACCTTC	CASSPGSENYGYTF	NA	TRBJ1-2	NA	TRBV10-2
TGTGCCAGTAGTATAGCCGGGGCGGGAGGGCCCTACGAGCAGTACTTC	CASSIAGAGGPYEQYF	TRBD2	TRBJ2-7	NA	TRBV19
TGTGCCAGCAGCGTAGGAGGAGGAGAAAGGACAGATACGCAGTATTTT	CASSVGGGERTDTQYF	NA	TRBJ2-3	NA	TRBV9
TGCGCCAGCAGACCAGCACCCGGACAGAACACTGAAGCTTTCTTT	CASRPAPGQNTEAFF	NA	TRBJ1-1	NA	TRBV4-1
TGTGCCAGCAGCCCCCGGTTAGGTGCAGATACGCAGTATTTT	CASSPRLGADTQYF	NA	TRBJ2-3	NA	TRBV14
TGTGCCACCAGCAATGCTGTCGAGGGGCCGTGGTCACCCCTCCACTTT	CATSNAVEGPWSPLHF	NA	TRBJ1-6	few	TRBV15
TGTGCCAGCAGTTACGGGGGGGCCGATGGCTACACCTTC	CASSYGGADGYTF	NA	TRBJ1-2	NA	TRBV6-5
TGCGCCAGCAGCCAAGGGCTAGCGGGAGGGCCATTCAATGAGCAGTTCTTC	CASSQGLAGGPFNEQFF	TRBD2	TRBJ2-1	once	TRBV4-3
TGTGCCAGCAGCCCGGAGCAGGGGGCGCTGGATGGCTACACCTTC	CASSPEQGALDGYTF	TRBD1	TRBJ1-2	NA	TRBV9
TGTGCCAGCAGTTTGAGAGGGGCTGTAGGTGAAAAACTGTTTTTT	CASSLRGAVGEKLFF	NA	TRBJ1-4	NA	TRBV27
TGTGCCAGCAGAGGACAGGGAAACGACAATGAGCAGTTCTTC	CASRGQGNDNEQFF	TRBD1	TRBJ2-1	NA	TRBV5-4
TGTGCCAGCAGCTCGGACACCGGCTCCTACGAGCAGTACTTC	CASSSDTGSYEQYF	NA	TRBJ2-7	NA	TRBV7-9
TGCGCCAGCAGCCCAGAACTAAGTCGAGACTCGTACTTCCCGGAGCAGTTCTTC	CASSPELSRDSYFPEQFF	NA	TRBJ2-1	NA	TRBV4-1
TGTGCCAGCAGCTTAGATCCGCCCCCCCCGGTACTCGAGCAGTACTTC	CASSLDPPPPVLEQYF	NA	TRBJ2-7	NA	TRBV11-2
TGTGCCAGCAGCCAGCAACAGGGGGCGCATGGCTACACCTTC	CASSQQQGAHGYTF	TRBD1	TRBJ1-2	NA	TRBV5-5
TGTGCCAGTAGTATAGGGGGGTGGGATACGCAGTATTTT	CASSIGGWDTQYF	NA	TRBJ2-3	NA	TRBV19
TGTGCCAGCAGCTTTATGGGTTCCTACGAGCAGTACTTC	CASSFMGSYEQYF	NA	TRBJ2-7	NA	TRBV5-6
TGCGCCAGCAGCCCGACGGGGCTAGCGGACAATGAGCAGTTCTTC	CASSPTGLADNEQFF	TRBD2	TRBJ2-1	once	TRBV4-3
TGTGCCAGCAGCGTATCCGGGAGGGCCTTCTACAATGAGCAGTTCTTC	CASSVSGRAFYNEQFF	TRBD2	TRBJ2-1	NA	TRBV9
TGTGCCAGCAGCGTTGAGAGTGGTGGTGAGACCCAGTACTTC	CASSVESGGETQYF	NA	TRBJ2-5	once	TRBV5-6
TGTGCCAGCAGTTCCCTTATTCGGGATACGCAGTATTTT	CASSSLIRDTQYF	NA	TRBJ2-3	NA	TRBV27
TGTGCCAGCAGCCTCCCCACCGCAGGGGGGTTCGGCTACGAGCAGTACTTC	CASSLPTAGGFGYEQYF	NA	TRBJ2-7	NA	TRBV7-8
TGTGCCAGCCGGTGGACTCTCCCTGAAGCTTTCTTT	CASRWTLPEAFF	NA	TRBJ1-1	few	TRBV2
TGTGCCACCAGCAGAGATTGGAGCGGGGACGAGCAGTACTTC	CATSRDWSGDEQYF	TRBD2	TRBJ2-7	NA	TRBV15
TGTGCCAGCAGATTGAGCGGTCCCAGTTTGGGGGAGCTGTTTTTT	CASRLSGPSLGELFF	NA	TRBJ2-2	NA	TRBV27
TGTGCCAGCAGCTTTGACCCCACTAGCGGGGGCACAGATACGCAGTATTTT	CASSFDPTSGGTDTQYF	TRBD2	TRBJ2-3	once	TRBV7-6
TGTGCCAGCAGCTTGGAGGACTACGAGCAGTACTTC	CASSLEDYEQYF	NA	TRBJ2-7	once	TRBV5-4
TGTGCCAGCAGCGAGGAGGGCGGGACTGAAGCTTTCTTT	CASSEEGGTEAFF	NA	TRBJ1-1	NA	TRBV6-1
TGTGCCAGTAGTATAGACCAGAGCACAGATACGCAGTATTTT	CASSIDQSTDTQYF	NA	TRBJ2-3	NA	TRBV19
TGTGCCAGTAGTCCTGGAGCCCAGGGCTACGAGCAGTACTTC	CASSPGAQGYEQYF	NA	TRBJ2-7	NA	TRBV19
TGTGCCAGCAGCCCCGGGACGGGAGGCGAGCAGTACTTC	CASSPGTGGEQYF	TRBD2	TRBJ2-7	NA	TRBV11-3
TGTGCCAGCAGTCCCGCAGTGCAGTGGAACACTGAAGCTTTCTTT	CASSPAVQWNTEAFF	NA	TRBJ1-1	once	TRBV27
TGTGCCAGCAGCTTAGGGGCGGCTCTAGTTGACGGCTACACCTTC	CASSLGAALVDGYTF	NA	TRBJ1-2	NA	TRBV7-9
TGTGCCAGCAGTCCCCTCGCGGGGGGACACTACGAGCAGTACTTC	CASSPLAGGHYEQYF	TRBD2	TRBJ2-7	NA	TRBV6-5
TGTGCCAGCAGCTTAGCTGTGTTCCCTTTTCCGGCGGAGAAGAACACCGGGGAGCTGTTTTTT	CASSLAVFPFPAEKNTGELFF	NA	TRBJ2-2	NA	TRBV7-2
TGTGCCAGCAGCCCCAGGGGACAACTCCCCTCCTACGAGCAGTACTTC	CASSPRGQLPSYEQYF	NA	TRBJ2-7	once	TRBV7-8
TGTGCCAGCAGCCCCGGACAGGGAGAATATGGCTACACCTTC	CASSPGQGEYGYTF	TRBD1	TRBJ1-2	NA	TRBV7-8
TGTGCCAGCAGTTTCTATGGCGGCTCCTACGAGCAGTACTTC	CASSFYGGSYEQYF	NA	TRBJ2-7	NA	TRBV27
TGTGCCAGCAGTTTACTGGGGGGCACCGGGGAGCTGTTTTTT	CASSLLGGTGELFF	NA	TRBJ2-2	NA	TRBV6-5
TGTGCCAGCACCGGACACGACTCCTACGAGCAGTACTTC	CASTGHDSYEQYF	NA	TRBJ2-7	NA	TRBV28
TGTGCCTGGAGTCTACCGACTGAGCTAGCCAAAAACATTCAGTACTTC	CAWSLPTELAKNIQYF	NA	TRBJ2-4	NA	TRBV30
TGTGCCAGCAGCTCGAGGGGGACAGGTATGAACACTGAAGCTTTCTTT	CASSSRGTGMNTEAFF	TRBD1	TRBJ1-1	NA	TRBV7-9
TGTGCCAGCAGCGTAGACGGAGACTACGAGCAGTACTTC	CASSVDGDYEQYF	NA	TRBJ2-7	few	TRBV9
TGCGCCAGCAGCCAAGAAGGACAGGGTAAAGGTGCCGGGGAGCTGTTTTTT	CASSQEGQGKGAGELFF	TRBD1	TRBJ2-2	once	TRBV4-3
TGCGCCAGCAGCCAAGATGCTTGGCGGGAAGGTAACGATGAGCAGTTCTTC	CASSQDAWREGNDEQFF	NA	TRBJ2-1	NA	TRBV4-3
TGTGCCAGCAGTTATCGGGAGGGCACCGGGGAGCTGTTTTTT	CASSYREGTGELFF	TRBD2	TRBJ2-2	NA	TRBV6-5
TGTGCCAGCAGAGATCGAGACAATTCACCCCTCCACTTT	CASRDRDNSPLHF	NA	TRBJ1-6	NA	TRBV11-2
TGCGCCAGCAGCCAAACTAGCGGCTACGAGCAGTACTTC	CASSQTSGYEQYF	TRBD2	TRBJ2-7	NA	TRBV4-3
TGTGCCAGCTACTGGGGGGTGAGCTCCTATAATTCACCCCTCCACTTT	CASYWGVSSYNSPLHF	NA	TRBJ1-6	NA	TRBV6-6